The 12 T cell receptor beta chains reported below all come from one sample, sequenced in a study of T-cell reconstitution after alpha-beta-depleted transplantation in children. The TCRbeta library incorporated unique molecular identifiers. MiXCR, run by TCRdb on the PCR reads, gives a single entry per CDR3 protein. Here the sample spans about 690,000 distinct CDR3 sequences, 16% being singletons. Specimen: PBMCs from the stem cell graft donor, collected from the stem cell graft. These receptors were collected from a human donor who donated a stem cell graft to a child with acute myeloid leukemia.

This chain uses TRBV12-3 or TRBV12-4 with TRBJ2-1, with D possibly being TRBD1 (5 bases). V was clipped by 7 bases and J by 5 bases, with 15 bases between them. The CDR3 loop spans 14 amino acids. The CDR3 reads CASTWGFRDNEQFF. DNA of the CDR3: TGTGCCAGCACCTGGGGCTTCCGGGACAATGAGCAGTTCTTC.

The chain employs TRBV20-1 and TRBJ1-4; no clear D. Germline V CDR1 and CDR2: DFQATT, SNEGSKA (reference sequence). V lost 5 bases and J 9 bases, leaving 13 bases between the germline ends. The CDR3 spans 12 residues. CDR3 in amino acids: CSAEGWGKKLFF. As DNA, the CDR3 is TGCAGTGCTGAGGGATGGGGAAAAAAACTGTTTTTT.

This clonotype was counted ten times or more. The CDR3 DNA is TGTGCCACCAGCAGAGTCGCAGGGGTCGAAGAGACCCAGTACTTC. It codes for CATSRVAGVEETQYF. The chain has TRBV15 and TRBJ2-5, with D possibly being TRBD1 (6 bases). This CDR3 has 15 residues. Trimming left V 1 base short and J 3 bases short, with 12 bases between. Per the germline V gene, CDR1 is LNHNV and CDR2 is YYDKDF (reference sequence). Supplemented by reference TRBV15 and TRBJ2-5, the full variable domain reads DAMVIQNPRYQVTQFGKPVTLSCSQTLNHNVMYWYQQKSSQAPKLLFHYYDKDFNNEADTPDNFQSRRPNTSFCFLDIRSPGLGDTAMYLCATSRVAGVEETQYFGPGTRLLVL.

Ten or more counts support this clonotype. The chain links TRBV5-5 to TRBJ2-4; 7 nucleotides match TRBD1. The germline gives CDR1 SGHKS, CDR2 YYEKEE (reference sequence). With 4 bases clipped from V and 8 bases from J, the junction kept 3 bases outside the gene matches. The CDR3 is 12 residues long. The CDR3 DNA reads as TGTGCCAGCAGCGCCCAGGGGGACATTCAGTACTTC. This sequence encodes CASSAQGDIQYF.

The rearrangement links TRBV27 to TRBJ2-3; weak D call: TRBD1 (7 bases). The CDR3 extends over 16 amino acids. Germline V gene data show CDR1 as MNHEY and CDR2 as SMNVEV (reference sequence). Trimming cost V 2 bases and J 6 bases, with 18 bases left between them. For the CDR3, the DNA is TGTGCCAGCAGTTTAACCCCAGGGGGGAGGTGGGATACGCAGTATTTT. Amino acid sequence: CASSLTPGGRWDTQYF.

This chain links TRBV7-3 with TRBJ2-1; TRBD2 matches at 8 bases. V trimming: 0 bases; J trimming: 4 bases; junction bases outside the gene matches: 2. This CDR3 is built from 15 residues. Germline CDR1 is SGHTA and CDR2 is FQGTGA. This chain's CDR3 is CASSLTPGGYNEQFF. The CDR3 region has the DNA TGTGCCAGCAGCTTAACACCGGGGGGGTACAATGAGCAGTTCTTC.

The rearrangement uses TRBV28 and TRBJ2-5; 7 bases map to TRBD1. Germline V gives CDR1 MDHEN, CDR2 SYDVKM. Unmatched junction bases numbered 9, after V lost 3 bases and J lost 5 bases. CDR3 length equals 15 residues. The CDR3 loop is CASSFEGAPRETQYF. The DNA for the CDR3 is TGTGCCAGCAGTTTTGAGGGGGCCCCCCGGGAGACCCAGTACTTC.

This clonotype showed up many times. V is TRBV20-1 and J is TRBJ2-7, with 8 bases lining up with TRBD1. V lost 5 bases and J lost 3; bases outside the gene matches: 3. Germline V gene sequence: CDR1 DFQATT, CDR2 SNEGSKA (reference sequence). The CDR3 covers 12 residues. This chain's CDR3 is CSAEDRGYEQYF. The CDR3 DNA is TGCAGTGCTGAAGACAGGGGCTACGAGCAGTACTTC.

This clonotype was detected only a few times. The chain employs TRBV13 and TRBJ2-3, with 11 nucleotides matching TRBD1. J lost 7 bases, V lost 3 bases, and 3 bases had no gene match. Germline V gene sequence: CDR1 PRHDT, CDR2 FYEKMQ (reference sequence). The CDR3 contains 14 residues. The CDR3 region has the DNA TGTGCCAGCAGCTTCGGGACAGGGGGAAATACGCAGTATTTT. It codes for CASSFGTGGNTQYF.

This clonotype was seen at least ten times. The rearrangement uses TRBV20-1 and TRBJ1-2; 8 bases are a match to TRBD1. Germline CDR1 DFQATT, CDR2 SNEGSKA (reference sequence). Trimming cost V 6 bases and J 4 bases; bases outside gene matches: 13. The CDR3 has 15 residues. CDR3 amino acids: CSAPQRTGSSYGYTF. CDR3 DNA sequence: TGCAGTGCCCCGCAAAGGACAGGGTCGTCCTATGGCTACACCTTC.

The chain combines TRBV20-1 with TRBJ2-7; D not certain. Trimming removed 4 bases from V and 6 bases from J, with 10 bases in between. Germline V CDR1 and CDR2: DFQATT, SNEGSKA (reference sequence). This CDR3 has 11 residues. As DNA, the CDR3 is TGCAGTGCTATCCAAGTAGGCGAGCAGTACTTC. Translation: CSAIQVGEQYF.

The table lists this clonotype with many counts. The chain links TRBV12-3 or TRBV12-4 to TRBJ2-1; D gene unclear. Trimming shortened V by 7 bases and J by 9 bases, and 16 bases separated the two germline ends. This CDR3 has 13 amino acids. CDR3 sequence reads: CASTFSLAVEQFF. The CDR3 region has the DNA TGTGCCAGCACTTTCAGTCTGGCAGTTGAGCAGTTCTTC.